This T cell receptor beta chain was recovered during a study of blood T cells in healthy people across ages. Combining a sample-barcoded 5' primer with a J-beta primer mix, a second PCR ran for 7 to 11 cycles. All samples yielded 3 million or more CDR3-containing paired-end reads. A single record per CDR3 protein comes from TCRdb applying MiXCR to the 5' RACE reads. The sample lists about 680,000 distinct CDR3 sequences, 49% occurring once. The germline V gene encodes CDR1 SGDLS and CDR2 YYNGEE. The CDR3 loop spans 15 amino acids. Trimming took 0 bases from V and 7 from J, leaving 14 bases between them. General study results and limits: The study found TCR beta diversity correlated strongly with naive T cell percentage. Per million T cells, TCR beta diversity dropped roughly linearly as age increased.

About this clonotype: Its specificity is not known.

Each sample gave at least 6.5 million isolated PBMCs. Specimen: blood. The TCR originated in a woman aged 55-70 years in good health. The gene calls are TRBV9 and TRBJ2-1, with D tentatively TRBD2 (6 bases). The CDR3 loop reads CASSVVSGARNEQFF. The CDR3 DNA is TGTGCCAGCAGCGTAGTTTCGGGAGCTAGGAATGAGCAGTTCTTC.